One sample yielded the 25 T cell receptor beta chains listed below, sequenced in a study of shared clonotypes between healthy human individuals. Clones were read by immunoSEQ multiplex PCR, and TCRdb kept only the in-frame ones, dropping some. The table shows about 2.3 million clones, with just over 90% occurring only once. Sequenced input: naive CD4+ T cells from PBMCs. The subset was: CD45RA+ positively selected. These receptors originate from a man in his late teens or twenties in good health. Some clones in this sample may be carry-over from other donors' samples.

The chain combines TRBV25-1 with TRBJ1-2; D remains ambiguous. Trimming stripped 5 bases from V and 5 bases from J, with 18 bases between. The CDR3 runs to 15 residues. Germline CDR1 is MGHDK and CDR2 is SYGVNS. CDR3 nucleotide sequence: TGTGCCAGCAGTCTGGAGGGCGAGTGGTCATATGGCTACACCTTC. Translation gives CASSLEGEWSYGYTF.

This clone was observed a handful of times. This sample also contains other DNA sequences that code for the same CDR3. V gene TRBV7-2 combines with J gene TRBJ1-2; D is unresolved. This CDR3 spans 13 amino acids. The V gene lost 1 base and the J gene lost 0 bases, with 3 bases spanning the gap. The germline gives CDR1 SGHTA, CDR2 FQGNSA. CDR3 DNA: TGTGCCAGCAGCTTAGGGCCTAACTATGGCTACACCTTC. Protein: CASSLGPNYGYTF.

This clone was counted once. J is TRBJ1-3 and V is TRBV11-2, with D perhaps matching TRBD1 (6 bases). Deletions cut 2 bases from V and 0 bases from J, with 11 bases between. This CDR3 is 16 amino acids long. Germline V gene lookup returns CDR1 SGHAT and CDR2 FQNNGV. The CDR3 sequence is CASSLMGAYSGNTIYF. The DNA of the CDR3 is TGTGCCAGCAGCTTAATGGGGGCATACTCTGGAAACACCATATATTTT.

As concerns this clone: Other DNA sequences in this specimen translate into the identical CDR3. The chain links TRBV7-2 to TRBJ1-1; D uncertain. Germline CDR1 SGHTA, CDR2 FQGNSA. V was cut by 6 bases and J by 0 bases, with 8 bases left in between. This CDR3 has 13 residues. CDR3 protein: CASSFQMNTEAFF. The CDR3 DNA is TGTGCCAGCAGTTTCCAGATGAACACTGAAGCTTTCTTT.

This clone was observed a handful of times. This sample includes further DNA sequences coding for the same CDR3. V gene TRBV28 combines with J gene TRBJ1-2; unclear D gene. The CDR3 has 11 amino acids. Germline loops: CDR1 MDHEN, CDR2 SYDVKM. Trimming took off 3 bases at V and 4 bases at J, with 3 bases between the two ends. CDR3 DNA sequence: TGTGCCAGCAGTTTCGTCTATGGCTACACCTTC. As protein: CASSFVYGYTF.

CDR3 sequence reads: CASSPWTGSHTEAFF. In nucleotides, the CDR3 is TGTGCCAGTAGTCCATGGACAGGGTCTCACACTGAAGCTTTCTTT. The rearrangement joins TRBV19 to TRBJ1-1; 8 bases are a match to TRBD1. The CDR3 extends over 15 amino acids. The V gene's germline CDR1 is LNHDA and CDR2 SQIVND (reference sequence). V lost 5 bases, J lost 3 bases, and 8 bases stayed unmatched.

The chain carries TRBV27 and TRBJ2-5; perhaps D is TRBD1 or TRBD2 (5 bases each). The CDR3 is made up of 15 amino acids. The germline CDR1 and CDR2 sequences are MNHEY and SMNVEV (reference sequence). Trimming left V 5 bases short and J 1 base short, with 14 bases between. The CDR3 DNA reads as TGTGCCAGCAGTACTATCCGGGACGGCCAAGAGACCCAGTACTTC. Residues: CASSTIRDGQETQYF.

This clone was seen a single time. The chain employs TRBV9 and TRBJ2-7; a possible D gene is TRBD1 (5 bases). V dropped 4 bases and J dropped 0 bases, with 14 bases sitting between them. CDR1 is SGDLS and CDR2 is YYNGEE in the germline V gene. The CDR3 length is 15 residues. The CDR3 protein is CASSLGATTSYEQYF. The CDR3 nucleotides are TGTGCCAGCAGCCTAGGGGCCACTACCTCCTACGAGCAGTACTTC.

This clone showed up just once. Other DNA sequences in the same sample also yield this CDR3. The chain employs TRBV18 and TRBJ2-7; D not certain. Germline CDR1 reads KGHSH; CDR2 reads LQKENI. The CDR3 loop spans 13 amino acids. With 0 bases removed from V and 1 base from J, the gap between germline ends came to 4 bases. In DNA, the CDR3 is TGTGCCAGCTCACCACCCGGGTCCTACGAGCAGTACTTC. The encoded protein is CASSPPGSYEQYF.

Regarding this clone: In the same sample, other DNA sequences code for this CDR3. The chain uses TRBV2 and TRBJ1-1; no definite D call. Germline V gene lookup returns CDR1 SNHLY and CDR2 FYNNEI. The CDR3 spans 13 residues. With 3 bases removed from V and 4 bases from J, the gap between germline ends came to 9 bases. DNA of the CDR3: TGTGCCAGCAGTGAGGAGGTGGGCACTGAAGCTTTCTTT. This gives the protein CASSEEVGTEAFF.

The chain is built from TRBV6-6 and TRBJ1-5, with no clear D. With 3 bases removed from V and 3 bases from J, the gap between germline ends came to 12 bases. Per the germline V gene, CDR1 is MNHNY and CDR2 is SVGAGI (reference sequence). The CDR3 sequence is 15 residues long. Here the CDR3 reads CASSYSNSYNQPQHF. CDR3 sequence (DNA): TGTGCCAGCAGTTATTCCAACTCGTACAATCAGCCCCAGCATTTT.

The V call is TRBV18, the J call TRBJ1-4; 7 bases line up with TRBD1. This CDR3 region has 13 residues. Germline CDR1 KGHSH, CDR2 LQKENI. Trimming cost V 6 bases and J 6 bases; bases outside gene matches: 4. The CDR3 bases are TGTGCCAGCTCGACAGGGATAGATGAAAAACTGTTTTTT. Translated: CASSTGIDEKLFF.

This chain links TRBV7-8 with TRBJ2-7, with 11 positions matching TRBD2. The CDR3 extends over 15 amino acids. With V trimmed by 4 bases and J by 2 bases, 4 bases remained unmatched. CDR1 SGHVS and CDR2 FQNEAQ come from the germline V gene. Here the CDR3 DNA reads TGTGCCAGCAGCTCTCGACTAGCGGGACCCTACGAGCAGTACTTC. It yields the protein CASSSRLAGPYEQYF.

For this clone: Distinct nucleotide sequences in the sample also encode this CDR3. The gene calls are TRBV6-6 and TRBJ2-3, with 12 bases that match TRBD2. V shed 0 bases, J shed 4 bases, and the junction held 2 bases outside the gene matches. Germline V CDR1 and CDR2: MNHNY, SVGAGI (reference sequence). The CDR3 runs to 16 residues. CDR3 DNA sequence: TGTGCCAGCAGTTACTCGCTAGCGGGAGGGTCAGATACGCAGTATTTT. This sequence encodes CASSYSLAGGSDTQYF.

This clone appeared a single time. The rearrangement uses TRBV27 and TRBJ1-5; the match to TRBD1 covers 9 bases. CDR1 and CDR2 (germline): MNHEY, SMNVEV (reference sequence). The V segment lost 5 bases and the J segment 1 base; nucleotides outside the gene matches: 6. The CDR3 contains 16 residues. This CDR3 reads CASSNPGTGSNQPQHF. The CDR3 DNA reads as TGTGCCAGCAGTAATCCCGGGACAGGGAGCAATCAGCCCCAGCATTTT.

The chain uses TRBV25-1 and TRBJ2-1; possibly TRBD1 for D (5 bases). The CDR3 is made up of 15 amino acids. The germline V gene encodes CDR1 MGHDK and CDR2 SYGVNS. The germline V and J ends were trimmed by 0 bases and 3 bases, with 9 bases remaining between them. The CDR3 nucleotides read TGTGCCAGCAGTGAATATGGACAATTCTACAATGAGCAGTTCTTC. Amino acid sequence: CASSEYGQFYNEQFF.

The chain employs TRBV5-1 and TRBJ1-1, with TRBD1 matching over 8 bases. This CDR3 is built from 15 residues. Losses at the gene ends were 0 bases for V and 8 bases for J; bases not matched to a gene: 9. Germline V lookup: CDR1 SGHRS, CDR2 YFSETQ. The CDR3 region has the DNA TGCGCCAGCAGCTTGGGACTCAGGGGGCGCGTGGAAGCTTTCTTT. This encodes CASSLGLRGRVEAFF.

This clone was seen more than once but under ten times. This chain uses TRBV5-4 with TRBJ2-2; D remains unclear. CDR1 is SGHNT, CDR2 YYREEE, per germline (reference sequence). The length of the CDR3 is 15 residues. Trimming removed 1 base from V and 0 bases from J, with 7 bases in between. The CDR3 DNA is TGTGCCAGCAGCTTGCTGGGAACGAACACCGGGGAGCTGTTTTTT. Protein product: CASSLLGTNTGELFF.

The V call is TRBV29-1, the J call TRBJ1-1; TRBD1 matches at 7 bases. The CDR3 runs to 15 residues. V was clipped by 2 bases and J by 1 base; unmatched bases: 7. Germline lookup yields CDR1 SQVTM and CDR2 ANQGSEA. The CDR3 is CSVESGTVSNTEAFF. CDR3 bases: TGCAGCGTTGAATCTGGGACAGTATCGAACACTGAAGCTTTCTTT. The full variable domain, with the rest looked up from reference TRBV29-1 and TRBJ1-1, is SAVISQKPSRDICQRGTSLTIQCQVDSQVTMMFWYRQQPGQSLTLIATANQGSEATYESGFVIDKFPISRPNLTFSTLTVSNMSPEDSSIYLCSVESGTVSNTEAFFGQGTRLTVV.

CDR3 residues: CASSTQTGGLNTEAFF. CDR3 bases: TGCGCCAGCAGCACCCAGACAGGGGGGTTGAACACTGAAGCTTTCTTT. The genes are TRBV5-1 and TRBJ1-1; 9 bases line up with TRBD1. V shed 4 bases and J 0 bases; nucleotides not matched to a gene: 7. This CDR3 region has 16 residues. Germline V gives CDR1 SGHRS, CDR2 YFSETQ.

For the CDR3, the DNA is TGTGCCAGCAGGGGCTTAGGGGGAGTTGGCACTGAAGCTTTCTTT. Residues: CASRGLGGVGTEAFF. J is TRBJ1-1 and V is TRBV25-1; maybe TRBD1 (6 bases). This CDR3 has 15 amino acids. V dropped 6 bases and J dropped 4 bases, with 18 bases sitting between them. Germline-derived CDR1 and CDR2 are MGHDK and SYGVNS.

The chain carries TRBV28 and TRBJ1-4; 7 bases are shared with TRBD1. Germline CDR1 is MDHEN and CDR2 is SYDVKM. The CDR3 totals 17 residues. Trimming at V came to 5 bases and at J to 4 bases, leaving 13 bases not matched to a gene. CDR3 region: CASSTYTGTDLNEKLFF. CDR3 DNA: TGTGCCAGCAGTACATATACCGGGACAGACCTTAATGAAAAACTGTTTTTT.

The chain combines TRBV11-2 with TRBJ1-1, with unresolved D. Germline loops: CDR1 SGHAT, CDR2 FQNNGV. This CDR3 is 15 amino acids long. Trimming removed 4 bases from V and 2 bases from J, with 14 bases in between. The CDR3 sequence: CASSSQALTNTEAFF. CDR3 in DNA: TGTGCCAGCAGCTCGCAGGCGCTGACTAACACTGAAGCTTTCTTT.

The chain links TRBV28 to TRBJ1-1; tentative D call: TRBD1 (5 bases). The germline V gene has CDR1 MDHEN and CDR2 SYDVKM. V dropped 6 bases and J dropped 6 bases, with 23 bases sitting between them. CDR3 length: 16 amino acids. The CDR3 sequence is CASRDGGERWWAEAFF. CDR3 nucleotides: TGTGCCAGCAGGGACGGAGGGGAACGATGGTGGGCTGAAGCTTTCTTT.

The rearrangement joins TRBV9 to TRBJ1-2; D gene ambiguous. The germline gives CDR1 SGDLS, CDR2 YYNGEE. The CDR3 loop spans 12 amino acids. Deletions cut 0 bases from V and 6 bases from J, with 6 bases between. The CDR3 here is CASSVARDGYTF. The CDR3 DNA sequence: TGTGCCAGCAGCGTAGCGAGGGATGGCTACACCTTC.